The 21 T cell receptor beta chains below were found in one sample sequenced in a study of blood T cell repertoires in COVID-19. Only in-frame clones appear in the TCRdb table, and some are missing; sequencing was by immunoSEQ multiplex PCR. The sample comprises 70,000 to 100,000 clones, 88% of which are singletons, and 40% to 55% rests with the top ten. The sequencing input was peripheral blood. The receptors here all came from a human donor in a cohort sampled during active COVID-19.

V usage is TRBV24-1 and J usage is TRBJ2-2, with D possibly being TRBD2 (5 bases). The CDR3 runs to 15 residues. The germline V gene encodes CDR1 KGHDR and CDR2 SFDVKD. Trimming stripped 3 bases from V and 6 bases from J, with 13 bases between. The CDR3 is CATSDALDSSGELFF. Written as DNA, the CDR3 is TGTGCCACCAGTGATGCCCTGGACTCATCCGGGGAGCTGTTTTTT.

The chain is built from TRBV7-8 and TRBJ1-2; unclear D gene. Germline loops: CDR1 SGHVS, CDR2 FQNEAQ. CDR3 length equals 15 residues. The V end lost 2 bases, the J end lost 1 base, and 11 bases lay between the germline ends. Here the CDR3 reads CASSLLDGDNYGYTF. CDR3 coding DNA: TGTGCCAGCAGCTTATTGGACGGGGATAACTATGGCTACACCTTC.

The chain uses TRBV5-1 and TRBJ1-1, with 11 bases lining up with TRBD1. With 4 bases clipped from V and 2 bases from J, the junction kept 4 bases outside the gene matches. Germline CDR1 is SGHRS and CDR2 is YFSETQ. The CDR3 is 15 residues long. Here the CDR3 DNA reads TGCGCCAGCAGCCTTCGGACAGGGGGCAACACTGAAGCTTTCTTT. It specifies CASSLRTGGNTEAFF.

The V gene is TRBV9, the J gene TRBJ2-3; the D gene is possibly TRBD1 (5 bases). Trimming removed 4 bases from V and 6 bases from J, with 15 bases in between. This CDR3 comprises 14 residues. The germline gives CDR1 SGDLS, CDR2 YYNGEE. The CDR3 here is CASSIQGFLDTQYF. CDR3 DNA: TGTGCCAGCAGCATTCAGGGTTTTTTGGATACGCAGTATTTT.

This rearrangement joins TRBV3-1 (or the pseudogene TRBV3-2) to TRBJ2-2, with D uncertain. The CDR3 consists of 14 residues. The ends were cut back, 1 base at V and 4 bases at J, with 7 bases in the middle. From germline, CDR1 is LGHDT and CDR2 YNNKEL (reference sequence). CDR3 in DNA: TGTGCCAGCAGCCAAGCTGGCAGCACCGGGGAGCTGTTTTTT. It encodes CASSQAGSTGELFF.

The CDR3 protein is CASSPASDGTDTQYF. CDR3 sequence (DNA): TGTGCCAGCAGCCCCGCTAGCGATGGAACAGATACGCAGTATTTT. J is TRBJ2-3 and V is TRBV7-9, with a possible D match to TRBD2 (6 bases). The CDR3 totals 15 residues. CDR1 and CDR2 from the germline V gene are SEHNR and FQNEAQ (reference sequence). V lost 5 bases, J lost 3 bases, and 15 bases lay in between.

J is TRBJ1-5 and V is TRBV5-4, with D possibly being TRBD1 (5 bases). The CDR3 is 16 residues long. V shed 4 bases and J shed 3 bases, with 17 bases lying between them. The germline V gene has CDR1 SGHNT and CDR2 YYREEE (reference sequence). The CDR3: CASSRVGGEHNQPQHF. In nucleotides, the CDR3 is TGTGCCAGCAGCAGGGTTGGGGGGGAACACAATCAGCCCCAGCATTTT.

The chain combines TRBV19 with TRBJ2-7, with 9 bases matching TRBD1. The CDR3 contains 13 residues. Germline CDR1 and CDR2: LNHDA and SQIVND (reference sequence). V lost 3 bases, J lost 6 bases, and 3 bases stayed unmatched. The CDR3 loop reads CASSITTGGEQYF. The DNA of the CDR3 is TGTGCCAGTAGTATCACGACAGGGGGCGAGCAGTACTTC.

V and J are TRBV19 and TRBJ2-1; TRBD1 agrees at 8 bases. V was clipped by 5 bases and J by 2 bases; unmatched bases: 8. This CDR3 contains 16 residues. Germline CDR1 is LNHDA and CDR2 is SQIVND (reference sequence). CDR3: CASSPRDRGTYNEQFF. In DNA, the CDR3 is TGTGCCAGTAGTCCGCGAGACAGGGGCACCTACAATGAGCAGTTCTTC.

This clone was seen more than once but under ten times. Here the CDR3 DNA reads TGTGCCAGCTCAGTCGAGACAGGGGTTTTTAGGGAGCAGTACTTC. It translates to CASSVETGVFREQYF. The chain recombines TRBV18 with TRBJ2-7, with TRBD1 identical over 8 bases. Losses at the gene ends were 5 bases for V and 7 bases for J; bases not matched to a gene: 13. CDR1 and CDR2 from the germline V gene are KGHSH and LQKENI. There are 15 residues in the CDR3.

The chain has TRBV9 and TRBJ2-6, with unresolved D. CDR1 and CDR2 (germline): SGDLS, YYNGEE. With 2 bases removed from V and 0 bases from J, the gap between germline ends came to 3 bases. The length of the CDR3 is 14 residues. The CDR3 coding sequence is TGTGCCAGCAGCGTTCTCTCTGGGGCCAACGTCCTGACTTTC. This codes for CASSVLSGANVLTF. The full variable domain, in which reference TRBV9 and TRBJ2-6 provide the parts outside the CDR3, is DSGVTQTPKHLITATGQRVTLRCSPRSGDLSVYWYQQSLDQGLQFLIQYYNGEERAKGNILERFSAQQFPDLHSELNLSSLELGDSALYFCASSVLSGANVLTFGAGSRLTVL.

This clone was found once. This chain uses TRBV3-1 (or the pseudogene TRBV3-2) with TRBJ1-2, with 8 nucleotides matching TRBD1. This CDR3 has 14 residues. Germline V gene sequence: CDR1 LGHDT, CDR2 YNNKEL (reference sequence). The V gene end was trimmed by 0 bases and the J gene end by 8 bases; junction bases not matched to a gene: 5. CDR3: CASSQETGAFGYTF. CDR3 DNA sequence: TGTGCCAGCAGCCAAGAGACAGGGGCATTCGGCTACACCTTC.

This clone was seen once. V is TRBV27 and J is TRBJ2-1; D not certain. V shed 1 base and J shed 7 bases, with 8 bases lying between them. The CDR3 consists of 13 residues. CDR1 and CDR2 from the germline V gene are MNHEY and SMNVEV (reference sequence). CDR3 residues: CASSLWLGNEQFF. Here the CDR3 DNA reads TGTGCCAGCAGTTTATGGCTCGGGAATGAGCAGTTCTTC.

This chain links TRBV5-1 with TRBJ1-1; the D gene is possibly TRBD1 (5 bases). This CDR3 contains 12 residues. Germline V lookup: CDR1 SGHRS, CDR2 YFSETQ. The V end lost 4 bases, the J end lost 2 bases, and 6 bases lay between the germline ends. CDR3 in amino acids: CASSQGNTEAFF. The CDR3 nucleotides read TGCGCCAGCAGCCAGGGAAACACTGAAGCTTTCTTT.

The chain joins TRBV11-3 to TRBJ2-7, with 7 bases matching TRBD1. V trimming: 4 bases; J trimming: 0 bases; junction bases outside the gene matches: 3. The CDR3 contains 14 residues. Looked up from germline, CDR1 is SGHNT and CDR2 is YENEEA. CDR3 bases: TGTGCCAGCAGCTGGACAGGAAGCTCCTACGAGCAGTACTTC. This translates into CASSWTGSSYEQYF.

The chain is built from TRBV18 and TRBJ2-7, with D tentatively TRBD2 (5 bases). V was pared by 0 bases and J by 2 bases, with 11 bases between. The CDR3 loop spans 15 amino acids. Germline-derived CDR1 and CDR2 are KGHSH and LQKENI. CDR3 nucleotide sequence: TGTGCCAGCTCACCACCGGGGAGATCGGCCTACGAGCAGTACTTC. Protein: CASSPPGRSAYEQYF.

V gene TRBV7-9 combines with J gene TRBJ2-5, with 7 bases matching TRBD2. Germline CDR1 reads SEHNR; CDR2 reads FQNEAQ (reference sequence). With V trimmed by 4 bases and J by 4 bases, 12 bases remained unmatched. The CDR3 is made up of 16 amino acids. The CDR3 loop is CASSSPYAGERETQYF. In DNA, the CDR3 is TGTGCCAGCAGCTCGCCCTACGCGGGAGAGCGAGAGACCCAGTACTTC.

V gene TRBV19 combines with J gene TRBJ1-2; perhaps TRBD1 as D (6 bases). V lost 7 bases and J lost 2, with 23 bases in between. There are 17 residues in the CDR3. CDR1 and CDR2 (germline): LNHDA, SQIVND (reference sequence). The CDR3 loop is CASKSQTWTEENYGYTF. Written as DNA, the CDR3 is TGTGCCAGTAAATCGCAGACGTGGACAGAGGAAAACTATGGCTACACCTTC.

The V and J genes are TRBV13 and TRBJ2-7, with TRBD1 identical over 9 bases. Unmatched junction bases numbered 11, after V lost 5 bases and J lost 3 bases. Germline V gene sequence: CDR1 PRHDT, CDR2 FYEKMQ (reference sequence). This CDR3 has 16 amino acids. The CDR3 loop is CASSQAGTGSSYEQYF. DNA for the CDR3: TGTGCCAGCAGCCAAGCCGGGACAGGGTCGAGCTACGAGCAGTACTTC.

The chain joins TRBV2 to TRBJ1-6; D is perhaps TRBD1 (5 bases). CDR1 and CDR2 from the germline V gene are SNHLY and FYNNEI. V lost 5 bases to trimming and J lost 9 bases, with 11 bases between them. CDR3 length: 13 amino acids. CDR3 protein: CASSTQGFSPLHF. The DNA of the CDR3 is TGTGCCAGCAGTACTCAGGGTTTTTCACCCCTCCACTTT.

This chain joins TRBV20-1 and TRBJ1-1; D might be TRBD1 (5 bases). The germline V and J ends were trimmed by 5 bases and 8 bases, with 12 bases remaining between them. Per the germline V gene, CDR1 is DFQATT and CDR2 is SNEGSKA (reference sequence). CDR3 length: 11 amino acids. In nucleotides, the CDR3 is TGCAGTGCTTTCCGGGACTTCGAAGCTTTCTTT. It is translated as CSAFRDFEAFF.